The rows below give T cell receptor beta chains drawn from one sample of a study of graft-versus-host responses after intestinal transplantation. Repertoires were generated with immunoSEQ multiplex PCR, while TCRdb's copy carries only in-frame clones and drops some. In the table there are about 100,000 clones, just over 90% of which are singletons. Antigens for these TCRs are unknown. Sequenced material: unstimulated CD8+ T cells sorted from spleen or lymph node cells, taken before intestinal transplant. The receptors come from a human donor who received an intestinal transplant. CDR3s include the opening cysteine and the closing phenylalanine or tryptophan. A D gene is named only where the DNA matches it firmly.

13 TRBV5-4 - CASSLDSYNEQFF
15 TRBV28 TRBD2 CASRPAGTDYNEQFF
13 TRBV14 TRBD1 CASSEDRGHEQYF
13 TRBV7-9 TRBD1 CASRPGTAYEQYF
10 TRBV29-1 - CSVGAPEQFF
11 TRBV5-1 - CASSWGETQYF
13 TRBV4-1 - CASSRLYFRPQHF
13 TRBV5-4 - CASSFTAAHEQYF
17 TRBV13 TRBD2 CASSKLTGTSDRDTQYF
14 TRBV4-2 - CASSQEDGANVLTF
16 TRBV7-6 TRBD2 CASSLVVAGPYNEQFF
12 TRBV2 - CASSPPTDTQYF
13 TRBV6-5 - CASSYRGDTEAFF
15 TRBV19 - CASSLNWGGQDEQFF
16 TRBV6-1 - CASSEGEGLGNQPQHF
16 TRBV9 TRBD1 CASSPRDRGSTGELFF
15 TRBV19 TRBD2 CASSMETSARNEQYF
17 TRBV12-2 - CASRLVRRGHFGYEQYF
18 TRBV7-9 - CASSLILGQSATNEKLFF
13 TRBV28 - CASSFLTGGGYTF
15 TRBV27 - CASSSGAGLNQPQHF
12 TRBV10-2 TRBD2 CATLLAGEVQYF
14 TRBV14 - CASSQTQPGGEQFF
15 TRBV9 - CASTVGGGISDTQYF